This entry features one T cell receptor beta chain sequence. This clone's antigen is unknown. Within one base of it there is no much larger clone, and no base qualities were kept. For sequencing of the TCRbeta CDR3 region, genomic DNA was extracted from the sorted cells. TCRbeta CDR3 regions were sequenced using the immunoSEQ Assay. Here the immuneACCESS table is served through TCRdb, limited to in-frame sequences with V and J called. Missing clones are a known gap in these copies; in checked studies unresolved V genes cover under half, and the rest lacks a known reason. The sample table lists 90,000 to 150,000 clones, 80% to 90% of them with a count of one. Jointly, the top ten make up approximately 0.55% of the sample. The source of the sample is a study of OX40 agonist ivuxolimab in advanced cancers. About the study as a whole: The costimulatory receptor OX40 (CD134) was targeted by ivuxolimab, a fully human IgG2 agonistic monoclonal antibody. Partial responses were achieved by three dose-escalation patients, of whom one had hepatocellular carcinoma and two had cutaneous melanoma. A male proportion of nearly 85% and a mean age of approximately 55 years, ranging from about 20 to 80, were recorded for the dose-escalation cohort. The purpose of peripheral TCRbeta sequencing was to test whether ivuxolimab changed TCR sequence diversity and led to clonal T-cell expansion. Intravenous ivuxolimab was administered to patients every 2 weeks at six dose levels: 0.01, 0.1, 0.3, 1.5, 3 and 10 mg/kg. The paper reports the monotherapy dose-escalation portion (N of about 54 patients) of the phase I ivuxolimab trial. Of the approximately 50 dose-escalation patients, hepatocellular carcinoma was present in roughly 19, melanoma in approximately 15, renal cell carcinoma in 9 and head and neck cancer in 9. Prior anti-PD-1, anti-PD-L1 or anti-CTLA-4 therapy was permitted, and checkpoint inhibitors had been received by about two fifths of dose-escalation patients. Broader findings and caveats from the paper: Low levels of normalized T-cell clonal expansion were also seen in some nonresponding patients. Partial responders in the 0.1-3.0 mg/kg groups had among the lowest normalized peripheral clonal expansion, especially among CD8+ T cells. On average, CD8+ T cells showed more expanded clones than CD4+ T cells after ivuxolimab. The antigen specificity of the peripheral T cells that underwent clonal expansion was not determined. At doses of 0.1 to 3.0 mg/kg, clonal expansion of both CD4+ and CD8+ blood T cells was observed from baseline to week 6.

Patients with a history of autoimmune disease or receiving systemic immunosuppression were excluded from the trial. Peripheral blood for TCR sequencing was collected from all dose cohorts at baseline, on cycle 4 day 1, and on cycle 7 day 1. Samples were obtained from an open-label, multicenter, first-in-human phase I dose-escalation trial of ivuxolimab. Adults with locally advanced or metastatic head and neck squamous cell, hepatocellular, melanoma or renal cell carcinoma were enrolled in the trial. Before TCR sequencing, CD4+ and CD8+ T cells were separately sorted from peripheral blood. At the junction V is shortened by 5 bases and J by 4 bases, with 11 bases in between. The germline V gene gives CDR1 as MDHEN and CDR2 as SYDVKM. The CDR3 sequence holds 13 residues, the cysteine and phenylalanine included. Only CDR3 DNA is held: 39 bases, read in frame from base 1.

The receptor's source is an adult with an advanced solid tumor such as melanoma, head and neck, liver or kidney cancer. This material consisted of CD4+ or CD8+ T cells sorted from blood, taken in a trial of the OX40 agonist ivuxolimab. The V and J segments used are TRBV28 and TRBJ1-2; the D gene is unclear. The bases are TGTGCCAGCAGTCGCCAAGAGTCCTATGGCTACACCTTC. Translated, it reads CASSRQESYGYTF.